There are a few counts of the clone carrying this T cell receptor (beta chain). TCRdb analysed the 5' RACE reads with MiXCR anew, one entry per CDR3 protein. The profile shows tens of thousands of distinct CDR3 sequences, around 26% of them singletons. The CDR3 runs to 13 residues. CDR1 is MNHEY and CDR2 is SMNVEV in the germline V gene (reference sequence). Trimming shortened V by 6 bases and J by 0 bases, and 6 bases separated the two germline ends. The sequence came from a female donor with breast cancer. Sequenced: tumor-infiltrating memory CD4+ T cells sorted from the breast tumor. The sample's subset: memory CD4+ T cells, CD4+CD45RO+CD25-. The chain is built from TRBV27 and TRBJ2-1; D unclear. The CDR3 bases are TGTGCCAGCAGATTAAGCTCCTACAATGAGCAGTTCTTC. Protein sequence: CASRLSSYNEQFF.